This passage covers 6 T cell receptor beta chains from one sample sequenced in a study of vaccination effects on CD4 cells after COVID-19. The table came from immunoSEQ multiplex PCR; TCRdb's copy has only in-frame clones and leaves some out. The table records approximately 29,000 clones, 70% to 75% of them present only once. Expansion with viral peptide pools was applied to antigen-specific CD4+ T cells by the ViraFEST assay prior to sequencing. CD4+ T cells were isolated after nine to ten days of culture. The cohort was immunized with two doses of either the BNT162b2 or mRNA-1273 vaccine. For these TCRs, the target antigens are not known. The sequences come from CD4+ T cells from PBMCs cultured with HCoV-NL63 spike peptides, collected after COVID-19 vaccination. Receptor source: a human donor who received a COVID-19 vaccine.

This clone has a single count. The J gene is TRBJ1-4, the V gene TRBV19, with a possible D match to TRBD1 (6 bases). The length of the CDR3 is 18 residues. Trimming took off 3 bases at V and 0 bases at J, with 17 bases between the two ends. The germline V gene encodes CDR1 LNHDA and CDR2 SQIVND (reference sequence). CDR3 region: CASSILWGQTATNEKLFF. The CDR3 coding sequence is TGTGCCAGTAGTATCTTATGGGGGCAGACAGCAACTAATGAAAAACTGTTTTTT.

In this sample, this clone turned up a few times. The chain couples TRBV27 to TRBJ2-1; D might be TRBD1 or TRBD2, each matching 6 bases. Germline CDR1 MNHEY, CDR2 SMNVEV (reference sequence). V was shortened by 6 bases and J by 8 bases, with 20 bases between the two germline ends. CDR3 length: 15 amino acids. This CDR3 is CASSQEQWGADEQFF. Here the CDR3 DNA reads TGTGCCAGCAGCCAAGAGCAATGGGGGGCCGATGAGCAGTTCTTC.

The chain recombines TRBV6-1 with TRBJ1-2, with D tentatively TRBD1 (5 bases). The germline CDR1 and CDR2 sequences are MNHNS and SASEGT. The CDR3 totals 14 residues. Trimming left V 3 bases short and J 2 bases short, with 10 bases between. The CDR3 DNA is TGTGCCAGCAGTGAGGGGACGGCGAACTATGGCTACACCTTC. This translates into CASSEGTANYGYTF.

V is TRBV6-5 and J is TRBJ2-2; 10 bases align to TRBD2. Losses at the gene ends were 2 bases for V and 5 bases for J; bases not matched to a gene: 5. Germline-derived CDR1 and CDR2 are MNHEY and SVGAGI. The CDR3 covers 16 residues. CDR3 nucleotides: TGTGCCAGCAGTTACAGGCAAGCGGGAGGGACCGGGGAGCTGTTTTTT. Translation gives CASSYRQAGGTGELFF.

The V call is TRBV10-3, the J call TRBJ2-7, with D tentatively TRBD2 (7 bases). The CDR3 spans 16 residues. The germline V gene encodes CDR1 ENHRY and CDR2 SYGVKD. Trimming took off 2 bases at V and 5 bases at J, with 19 bases between the two ends. CDR3: CAISENEGGRENEQYF. The CDR3 nucleotides read TGTGCCATCAGTGAGAATGAGGGGGGGAGGGAGAACGAGCAGTACTTC.

This clone has just one count. The chain combines TRBV7-8 with TRBJ2-7; no definite D call. The CDR3 covers 12 residues. V lost 0 bases and J 9 bases, leaving 9 bases between the germline ends. Germline V CDR1 and CDR2: SGHVS, FQNEAQ. Written as DNA, the CDR3 is TGTGCCAGCAGCTTAGCGAGGTCGGGGCAGTACTTC. Translating it yields CASSLARSGQYF.